Below are 21 T cell receptor beta chains sequenced from a single sample in a study of blood T cell repertoires in COVID-19. Using immunoSEQ multiplex PCR, the repertoire was profiled, and TCRdb retains in-frame clones only, with some absent. The table lists roughly 190,000 clones, 87% of them singletons. The source material was peripheral blood. Receptors originate from a man aged 60 to 69 with active or convalescent COVID-19.

The rearrangement links TRBV20-1 to TRBJ2-3; D is perhaps TRBD2 (5 bases). Germline CDR1 reads DFQATT; CDR2 reads SNEGSKA (reference sequence). The CDR3 sequence is 15 residues long. Trimming pared 3 bases from V and 2 bases from J, leaving 15 bases between. The CDR3 reads CSASLSIGITDTQYF. In nucleotides, the CDR3 is TGCAGTGCTAGTCTCAGCATCGGGATCACAGATACGCAGTATTTT.

The rearrangement links TRBV3-1 (or the pseudogene TRBV3-2) to TRBJ2-3, with 10 bases matching TRBD2. The CDR3 is made up of 20 amino acids. J gave up 4 bases and V 0 bases, and 16 bases lay outside the gene matches. Germline V gene data show CDR1 as LGHDT and CDR2 as YNNKEL (reference sequence). The CDR3 region is CASSQEGGLAGVTFSDTQYF. CDR3 DNA sequence: TGTGCCAGCAGCCAAGAAGGGGGTCTAGCGGGGGTTACGTTTTCAGATACGCAGTATTTT.

The chain is built from TRBV14 and TRBJ2-7, with TRBD1 matching 11 bases. The CDR3 covers 15 residues. J gave up 4 bases and V 4 bases, and 6 bases lay outside the gene matches. CDR1 SGHDN and CDR2 FVKESK come from the germline V gene. This CDR3 is CASSRGTGGFYEQYF. The CDR3, as DNA: TGTGCCAGCAGCCGAGGGACAGGGGGTTTTTACGAGCAGTACTTC.

The chain joins TRBV7-7 to TRBJ2-1; 10 positions agree with TRBD2. CDR1 SSHAT and CDR2 FNYEAQ come from the germline V gene (reference sequence). This CDR3 has 16 amino acids. V shed 5 bases, J shed 0 bases, and the junction held 4 bases outside the gene matches. This CDR3 reads CASSQGLASSYNEQFF. CDR3 bases: TGTGCCAGCAGCCAGGGACTAGCGAGCTCCTACAATGAGCAGTTCTTC.

V gene TRBV6-5 combines with J gene TRBJ1-1; no definite D call. Germline-derived CDR1 and CDR2 are MNHEY and SVGAGI. The CDR3 is 15 residues long. The V end was cut by 5 bases, the J end by 1 base, with 14 bases between. In nucleotides, the CDR3 is TGTGCCAGCAGTCAAATGGGCTCCGGGAACACTGAAGCTTTCTTT. It codes for CASSQMGSGNTEAFF.

This chain joins TRBV7-3 and TRBJ2-1; TRBD2 might be the D (6 bases). The CDR3 runs to 16 residues. Germline values: CDR1 SGHTA, CDR2 FQGTGA. V was shortened by 4 bases and J by 4 bases, with 17 bases between the two germline ends. The CDR3 DNA reads as TGTGCCAGCAGCTCGCTCGGGGTGGAGGGGTACAATGAGCAGTTCTTC. It codes for CASSSLGVEGYNEQFF.

This chain connects TRBV25-1 to TRBJ1-1, with 8 positions matching TRBD1. The CDR3 sequence is 13 residues long. Looked up from germline, CDR1 is MGHDK and CDR2 is SYGVNS. V shed 3 bases, J shed 8 bases, and the junction held 5 bases outside the gene matches. Written as DNA, the CDR3 is TGTGCCAGCAGTGACACGGGACAGGCGGAAGCTTTCTTT. Protein sequence: CASSDTGQAEAFF.

This sequence joins TRBV6-2 or TRBV6-3 and TRBJ1-1; weak D call: TRBD1 (5 bases). The CDR3 extends over 12 amino acids. Looked up from germline, CDR1 is MNHEY and CDR2 is SVGEGT. V was cut by 6 bases and J by 11 bases, with 16 bases left in between. In DNA, the CDR3 is TGTGCCAGCAGCGTACATTCACAGGCGGCTTTCTTT. It is translated as CASSVHSQAAFF.

J is TRBJ2-7 and V is TRBV10-2; TRBD1 matches 7 bases. With V trimmed by 7 bases and J by 2 bases, 5 bases remained unmatched. CDR1 is WSHSY, CDR2 SAAADI, per germline. CDR3 length: 13 amino acids. CDR3 loop: CASTRDRAYEQYF. In DNA, the CDR3 is TGCGCCAGCACTAGGGACAGAGCCTACGAGCAGTACTTC.

V and J are TRBV4-1 and TRBJ2-2; possible D gene TRBD2, 6 bases. Trimming took off 3 bases at V and 0 bases at J, with 11 bases between the two ends. In germline, CDR1 is MGHRA, CDR2 YSYEKL. The length of the CDR3 is 16 residues. The CDR3 loop is CASSHGRLANTGELFF. CDR3 nucleotides: TGCGCCAGCAGCCATGGTCGACTAGCGAACACCGGGGAGCTGTTTTTT.

This sequence joins TRBV5-1 and TRBJ1-5; possibly TRBD1 for D (6 bases). The CDR3 is made up of 14 amino acids. The V gene's germline CDR1 is SGHRS and CDR2 YFSETQ. V was trimmed by 4 bases and J by 4 bases, leaving 12 bases between them. The DNA of the CDR3 is TGCGCCAGCAGCCCCCTACAGGGTAATCAGCCCCAGCATTTT. Protein sequence: CASSPLQGNQPQHF.

This chain joins TRBV6-5 and TRBJ2-1; 10 bases map to TRBD2. The junction had 8 bases not matched to a gene; V was cut back by 6 bases and J by 9 bases. The CDR3 extends over 14 amino acids. From germline, CDR1 is MNHEY and CDR2 SVGAGI. The CDR3 region is CASSLTSGVGEQFF. The CDR3 coding sequence is TGTGCCAGCAGCCTTACTAGCGGGGTAGGTGAGCAGTTCTTC.

The chain carries TRBV9 and TRBJ2-3; 8 bases are shared with TRBD2. This CDR3 contains 17 residues. V lost 0 bases to trimming and J lost 1 base; unmatched junction nucleotides: 7. The V gene's germline CDR1 is SGDLS and CDR2 YYNGEE. CDR3 bases: TGTGCCAGCAGCGTAGAGGTGATAGCGGGGCGCACAGATACGCAGTATTTT. Translating gives CASSVEVIAGRTDTQYF.

On this clone: The same CDR3 arises from other DNA sequences in this sample as well. The chain recombines TRBV5-1 with TRBJ2-5; 10 nucleotides align to TRBD2. Per germline, CDR1 SGHRS and CDR2 YFSETQ. The V gene end was trimmed by 5 bases and the J gene end by 5 bases; junction bases not matched to a gene: 6. This CDR3 has 14 amino acids. The CDR3 reads CASSPAGGRETQYF. CDR3 in DNA: TGCGCCAGCAGTCCAGCGGGGGGGCGGGAGACCCAGTACTTC.

The J gene is TRBJ1-2, the V gene TRBV6-6, with 10 nucleotides matching TRBD1. J lost 4 bases, V lost 6 bases, and 11 bases had no gene match. Germline V gene data show CDR1 as MNHNY and CDR2 as SVGAGI (reference sequence). This CDR3 region has 16 residues. The CDR3 reads CASRVGTGAMGYGYTF. CDR3 nucleotide sequence: TGTGCCAGCAGGGTCGGGACAGGGGCCATGGGCTATGGCTACACCTTC.

Written as DNA, the CDR3 is TGCGCCAGCAGCCCTGGGACAGGGGCTCTCTATGGCTACACCTTC. Protein: CASSPGTGALYGYTF. V usage is TRBV5-1 and J usage is TRBJ1-2; 10 bases are a match to TRBD1. CDR3 length equals 15 residues. CDR1 and CDR2 from the germline V gene are SGHRS and YFSETQ. The J segment lost 4 bases and the V segment lost 4 bases, leaving 7 bases of the junction unmatched.

This clone was found once. This chain connects TRBV5-1 to TRBJ2-7; D might be TRBD2 (6 bases). CDR3 length: 15 residues. Trimming pared 4 bases from V and 0 bases from J, leaving 14 bases between. The germline V gene encodes CDR1 SGHRS and CDR2 YFSETQ. CDR3 bases: TGCGCCAGCAGCAACACGGGACTCCTCTCCTACGAGCAGTACTTC. It specifies CASSNTGLLSYEQYF.

This rearrangement joins TRBV7-8 to TRBJ2-7; 7 bases are shared with TRBD1. CDR1 is SGHVS and CDR2 is FQNEAQ in the germline V gene. The V and J ends lost 4 bases and 1 base, in that order; junction bases with no gene match: 4. The CDR3 extends over 14 amino acids. This chain's CDR3 is CASSSVQGSYEQYF. Written as DNA, the CDR3 is TGTGCCAGCAGCTCAGTACAGGGGTCCTACGAGCAGTACTTC. Filled out from reference TRBV7-8 and TRBJ2-7, the complete variable domain reads GAGVSQSPRYKVAKRGQDVALRCDPISGHVSLFWYQQALGQGPEFLTYFQNEAQLDKSGLPSDRFFAERPEGSVSTLKIQRTQQEDSAVYLCASSSVQGSYEQYFGPGTRLTVT.

This clone was counted once. This sequence joins TRBV29-1 and TRBJ1-2, with D possibly being TRBD1 (6 bases). The CDR3 contains 15 residues. V was trimmed by 4 bases and J by 4 bases, leaving 19 bases between them. The germline CDR1 and CDR2 sequences are SQVTM and ANQGSEA. The CDR3, as DNA: TGCAGCGTTGCAGAGGACAGCTTCCTCGCCTATGGCTACACCTTC. Translation: CSVAEDSFLAYGYTF. The full variable domain, with the rest looked up from reference TRBV29-1 and TRBJ1-2, is SAVISQKPSRDICQRGTSLTIQCQVDSQVTMMFWYRQQPGQSLTLIATANQGSEATYESGFVIDKFPISRPNLTFSTLTVSNMSPEDSSIYLCSVAEDSFLAYGYTFGSGTRLTVV.

The J gene is TRBJ1-2, the V gene TRBV9; D possibly corresponds to TRBD1 (5 bases). The CDR3 contains 14 residues. Trimming removed 1 base from V and 4 bases from J, with 11 bases in between. Germline lookup yields CDR1 SGDLS and CDR2 YYNGEE. CDR3 bases: TGTGCCAGCAGCGTATCGGGGGAGAGCTATGGCTACACCTTC. Translated, it gives CASSVSGESYGYTF.

V and J are TRBV9 and TRBJ1-3; D gene ambiguous. The CDR3 loop spans 15 amino acids. Germline V gene data show CDR1 as SGDLS and CDR2 as YYNGEE. Trimming took 0 bases from V and 0 from J, leaving 7 bases between them. CDR3 sequence (DNA): TGTGCCAGCAGCGTAGCTGGGCTCTCTGGAAACACCATATATTTT. This encodes CASSVAGLSGNTIYF.